This TCR beta chain was obtained from a study of CD8+ T cells in alopecia areata listed by TCRdb under 2018. For the wider study: Treated patients were enrolled in an open-label pilot trial of oral tofacitinib, 5 to 10 mg twice daily, for moderate-to-severe alopecia areata. Tofacitinib was administered for 6 to 18 months, and 6 months of follow-up off drug were then conducted to assess delayed response and recurrence. Disease severity in treated patients was measured with the SALT score, which quantifies the percentage of affected scalp surface area. To study T cell clonal expansion in alopecia areata, the researchers applied high-throughput TCRbeta sequencing to both the C3H/HeJ mouse model and human patients. Human TCRbeta sequencing covered scalp tissue and sorted CD4+ and CD8+ peripheral blood T cells from patchy and totalis/universalis alopecia areata patients and healthy controls. Patients on tofacitinib were biopsied at baseline and after 4 and 24 weeks of treatment, and several of the patients also had a later scalp biopsy. Clonality in the scalp was compared among normal scalp (n=4), patchy alopecia areata scalp (n=8), and alopecia totalis/universalis scalp (n=8). RNA was extracted with the PAXgene miRNA kit for fixed scalp, the miRNeasy kit for PBMCs, and the RNeasy kit for mouse skin. Amplification of TCRbeta CDR3 regions was done by immunoSEQ multiplex PCR using 35 Vbeta forward primers and 13 Jbeta reverse primers.

The research as a whole found: TCR sequences shared between patients were less clear than in mice, possibly partly because of HLA diversity in the patient population. Higher clonality and more expanded CD8+ clones were observed in lesional scalp than in normal scalp, particularly in alopecia totalis/universalis, a finding suggestive of antigenic drive. Because the treated cohort was small and included a single nonresponder, larger studies are needed to assess links between baseline CD8+ expansion and response. Unlike mouse skin, which is dominated by gammadelta T cells, normal human skin has resident alphabeta T cells that are also sequenced, and this complicates analysis of the scalp TCR repertoire. Tofacitinib significantly lowered scalp clonality and the number of expanded CD8+ clones among the top 100 scalp clones. Many expanded lesional clones persisted in scalp and blood during tofacitinib treatment, which may partly explain relapse after stopping treatment.

This clone came up a few times. Its antigen remains undetermined. No base qualities exist here, and no much larger clone lies one base off it. Receptor amplification or capture employed the immunoSEQ multiplex PCR assay. RNA was extracted from all samples and reverse transcribed into cDNA, which served as template for TCR sequencing. SuperScript III was used for first-strand cDNA synthesis, primed with a 2:1 mix of oligo-dT and random hexamers. A synthetic immune receptor repertoire was used to assess amplification bias, and residual bias was removed computationally. The paper's processing steps were these. Raw reads were preprocessed for error removal, and CDR3 was defined according to IMGT conventions as running from the conserved cysteine to phenylalanine. Clonality was computed by normalizing Shannon entropy by log2 of the number of productive unique TCRs and subtracting the result from 1. Whether scalp clones were CD4 or CD8 was inferred by matching scalp TCRbeta sequences against CD4 and CD8 repertoires sorted from blood. TCRdb mirrors the immuneACCESS table, restricted to in-frame sequences. Some clones are absent from its copies; in checked studies, under half trace to an unresolved V gene, and the reason for the others is unknown. Clone size and the V and J calls come from that table; the DNA yielded D and trimming. The sample profile shows over 150,000 clones; around three fifths of them were found once. The top ten constitute approximately 15% of the sample.

The sample's time point label is to be understood as: 20 to 30 weeks on oral tofacitinib. The treatment or condition label, as the study defines it: oral pan-JAK inhibitor, 5-10 mg twice daily. Peripheral blood and lesional scalp punch biopsies were obtained from patients with alopecia areata. PBMCs were isolated by density centrifugation and stained for CD3, CD4 and CD8, after which CD4+ and CD8+ T cells were sorted on a FACSAria. The CDR3 measures 15 amino acids from cysteine to phenylalanine. Only the CDR3 portion is preserved as DNA: 45 bases, with reading frame beginning at the first base. In the germline V gene, CDR1 corresponds to MNHNS and CDR2 to SASEGT. The junction shows trimming of 5 bases on V and 4 bases on J, and the gene matches do not reach 8 bases of it.

The source of this sequence is a human donor with alopecia areata. The specimen comprised CD4+ T cells sorted from blood, sampled at week 24, from a patient treated with tofacitinib. The chain employs TRBV6-1 and TRBJ2-5; TRBD2 lines up with 9 middle nucleotides. DNA sequence: TGTGCCAGCAGTTCTAGCGGGGCTATCGGAGAGACCCAGTACTTC. Translated, this is CASSSSGAIGETQYF.